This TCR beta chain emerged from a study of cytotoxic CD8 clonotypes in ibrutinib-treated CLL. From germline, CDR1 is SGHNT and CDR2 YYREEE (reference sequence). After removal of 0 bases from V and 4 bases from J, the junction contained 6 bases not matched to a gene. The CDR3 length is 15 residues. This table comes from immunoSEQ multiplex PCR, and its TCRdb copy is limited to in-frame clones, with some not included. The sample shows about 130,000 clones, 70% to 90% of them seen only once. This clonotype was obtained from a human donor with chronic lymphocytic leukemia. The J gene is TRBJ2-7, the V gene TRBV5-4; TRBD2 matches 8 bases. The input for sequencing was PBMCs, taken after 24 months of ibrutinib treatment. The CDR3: CASSLEVAGGYEQYF. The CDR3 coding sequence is TGTGCCAGCAGCTTGGAGGTGGCGGGAGGTTACGAGCAGTACTTC.